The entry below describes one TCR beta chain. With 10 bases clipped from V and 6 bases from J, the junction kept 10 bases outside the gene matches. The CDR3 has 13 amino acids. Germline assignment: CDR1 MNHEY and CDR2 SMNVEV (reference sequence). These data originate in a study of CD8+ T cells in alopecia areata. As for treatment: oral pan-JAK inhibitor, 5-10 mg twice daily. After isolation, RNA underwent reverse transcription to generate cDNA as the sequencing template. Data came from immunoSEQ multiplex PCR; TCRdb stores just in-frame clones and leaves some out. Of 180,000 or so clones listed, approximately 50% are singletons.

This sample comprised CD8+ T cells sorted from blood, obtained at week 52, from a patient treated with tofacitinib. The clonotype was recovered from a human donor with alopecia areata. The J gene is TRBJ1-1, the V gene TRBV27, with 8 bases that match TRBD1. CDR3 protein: CATRPGQAPEAFF. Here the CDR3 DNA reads TGTGCCACCAGGCCGGGACAGGCCCCTGAAGCTTTCTTT.